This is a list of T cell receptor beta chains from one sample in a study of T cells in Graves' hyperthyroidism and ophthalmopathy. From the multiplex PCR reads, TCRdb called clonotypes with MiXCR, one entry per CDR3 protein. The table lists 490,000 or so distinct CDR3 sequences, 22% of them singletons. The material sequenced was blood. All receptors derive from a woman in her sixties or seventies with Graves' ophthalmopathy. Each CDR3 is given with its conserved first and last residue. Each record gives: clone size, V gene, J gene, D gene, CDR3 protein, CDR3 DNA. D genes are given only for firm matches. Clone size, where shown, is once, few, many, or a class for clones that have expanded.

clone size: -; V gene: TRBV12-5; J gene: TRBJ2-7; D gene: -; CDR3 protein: CASGFEVWADSYEQYF; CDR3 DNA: TGTGCTAGTGGTTTTGAGGTCTGGGCGGACTCCTACGAGCAGTACTTC
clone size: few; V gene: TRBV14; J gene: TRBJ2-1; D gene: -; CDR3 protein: CASSQDLASYNEQFF; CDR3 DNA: TGTGCCAGCAGCCAAGATTTAGCTTCCTACAATGAGCAGTTCTTC
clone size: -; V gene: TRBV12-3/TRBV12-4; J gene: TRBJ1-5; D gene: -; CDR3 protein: CASSQTVQPQHF; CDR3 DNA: TGTGCCAGCAGCCAGACAGTTCAGCCCCAGCATTTT
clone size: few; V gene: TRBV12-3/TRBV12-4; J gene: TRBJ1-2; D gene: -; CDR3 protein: CASSFTLSRGLANYGYTF; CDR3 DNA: TGTGCCAGCAGTTTCACCCTGTCACGGGGTTTAGCTAACTATGGCTACACCTTC
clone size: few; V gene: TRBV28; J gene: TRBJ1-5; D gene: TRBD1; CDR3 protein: CASSQGQGYQPQHF; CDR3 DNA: TGTGCCAGCAGCCAAGGACAGGGCTACCAGCCCCAGCATTTT
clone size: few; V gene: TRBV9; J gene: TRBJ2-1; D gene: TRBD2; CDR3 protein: CASALAGGGNEQFF; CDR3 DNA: TGTGCCAGTGCACTAGCGGGAGGAGGGAATGAGCAGTTCTTC
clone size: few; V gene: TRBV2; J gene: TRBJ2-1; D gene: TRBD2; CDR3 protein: CASRPGLSSYNEQFF; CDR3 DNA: TGTGCCAGCAGGCCGGGACTATCCTCCTACAATGAGCAGTTCTTC
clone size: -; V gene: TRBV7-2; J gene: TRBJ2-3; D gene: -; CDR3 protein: CASSPGAGRFTDTQYF; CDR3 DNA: TGTGCCAGCAGCCCCGGGGCCGGCCGCTTCACAGATACGCAGTATTTT
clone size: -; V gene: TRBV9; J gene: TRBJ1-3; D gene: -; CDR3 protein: CASSGHPGNTIYF; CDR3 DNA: TGTGCCAGCAGCGGACATCCTGGAAACACCATATATTTT
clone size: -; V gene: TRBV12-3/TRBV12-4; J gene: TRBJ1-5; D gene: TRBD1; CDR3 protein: CASSTLGAGGGGDGNQPQHF; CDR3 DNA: TGTGCCAGCAGTACATTAGGGGCGGGAGGAGGGGGCGATGGCAATCAGCCCCAGCATTTT
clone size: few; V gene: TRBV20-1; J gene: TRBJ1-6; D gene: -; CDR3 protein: CSADSLNSPLHF; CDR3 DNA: TGCAGTGCTGACAGTCTGAATTCACCCCTCCACTTT
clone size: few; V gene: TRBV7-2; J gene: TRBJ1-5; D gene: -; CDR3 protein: CASSLDGPQHF; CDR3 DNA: TGTGCCAGCAGCTTAGACGGGCCCCAGCATTTT
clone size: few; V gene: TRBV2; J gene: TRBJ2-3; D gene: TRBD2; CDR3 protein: CASKIASGSTDTQYF; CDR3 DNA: TGTGCCAGCAAGATCGCTAGCGGTAGCACAGATACGCAGTATTTT
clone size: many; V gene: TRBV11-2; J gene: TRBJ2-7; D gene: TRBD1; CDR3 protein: CASSPDRGLFYEQYF; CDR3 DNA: TGTGCCAGCAGCCCCGACAGGGGCCTCTTCTACGAGCAGTACTTC
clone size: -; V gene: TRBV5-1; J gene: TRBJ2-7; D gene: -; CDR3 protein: CASSLDGSDGYEQYF; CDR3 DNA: TGCGCCAGCAGCTTGGACGGGAGTGATGGCTACGAGCAGTACTTC
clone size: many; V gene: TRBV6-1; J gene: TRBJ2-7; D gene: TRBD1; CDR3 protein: CASRREGRGRYEQYF; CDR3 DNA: TGTGCCAGCAGGAGGGAAGGCAGGGGGCGATACGAGCAGTACTTC
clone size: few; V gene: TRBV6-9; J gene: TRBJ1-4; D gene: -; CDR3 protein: CASSYSGSEKLFF; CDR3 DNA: TGTGCCAGCAGTTATTCAGGGAGTGAAAAACTGTTTTTT
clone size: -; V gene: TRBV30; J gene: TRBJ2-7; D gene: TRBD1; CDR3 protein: CAWSGQGANEQYF; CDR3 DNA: TGTGCCTGGAGCGGACAGGGGGCGAACGAGCAGTACTTC
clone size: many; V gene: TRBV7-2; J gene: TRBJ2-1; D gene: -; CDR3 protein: CASRGGQDGWYEQFF; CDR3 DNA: TGTGCCAGCAGAGGAGGGCAGGACGGTTGGTATGAGCAGTTCTTC
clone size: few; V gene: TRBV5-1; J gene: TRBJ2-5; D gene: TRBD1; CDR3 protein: CASSTGQGWQETQYF; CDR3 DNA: TGCGCCAGCAGCACCGGACAGGGTTGGCAAGAGACCCAGTACTTC
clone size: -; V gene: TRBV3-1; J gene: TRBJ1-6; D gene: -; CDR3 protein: CASSALEGSPLHF; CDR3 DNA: TGTGCCAGCAGCGCCCTTGAGGGTTCACCCCTCCACTTT
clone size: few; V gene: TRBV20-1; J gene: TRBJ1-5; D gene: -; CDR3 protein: CSGISPGLVNQPQHF; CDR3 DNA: TGCAGTGGCATCAGCCCGGGGCTCGTCAATCAGCCCCAGCATTTT
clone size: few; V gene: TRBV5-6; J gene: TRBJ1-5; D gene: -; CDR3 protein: CASSLKSGNSNQPQHF; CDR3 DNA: TGTGCCAGCAGCTTGAAGTCAGGGAATAGCAATCAGCCCCAGCATTTT
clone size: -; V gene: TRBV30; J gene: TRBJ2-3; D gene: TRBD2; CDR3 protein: CACLAGRGDTQYF; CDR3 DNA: TGCGCCTGCCTAGCGGGGAGAGGAGATACGCAGTATTTT
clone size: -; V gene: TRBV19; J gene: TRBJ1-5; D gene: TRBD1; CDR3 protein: CASSPDRGYNQPQHF; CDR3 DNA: TGTGCCAGTAGTCCAGACAGGGGATACAATCAGCCCCAGCATTTT
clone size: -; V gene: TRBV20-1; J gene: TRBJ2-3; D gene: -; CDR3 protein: CSAPLGDTQYF; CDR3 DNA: TGCAGTGCTCCACTAGGAGATACGCAGTATTTT
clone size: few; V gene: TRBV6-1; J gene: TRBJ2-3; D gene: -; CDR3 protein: CASSLEFPDTQYF; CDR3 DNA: TGTGCCAGCTCACTAGAGTTCCCAGATACGCAGTATTTT
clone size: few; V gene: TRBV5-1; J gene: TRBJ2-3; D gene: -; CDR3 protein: CASSPSPPHRTQYF; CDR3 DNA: TGCGCCAGCAGCCCATCCCCGCCACACCGTACGCAGTATTTT
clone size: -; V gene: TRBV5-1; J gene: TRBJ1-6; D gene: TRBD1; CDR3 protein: CASSLGARGGRSLHF; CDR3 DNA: TGCGCCAGCAGCTTGGGAGCCAGGGGGGGGCGATCCCTCCACTTT
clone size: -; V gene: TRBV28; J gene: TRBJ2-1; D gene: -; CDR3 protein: CASSHYRGGNEQFF; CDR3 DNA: TGTGCCAGCAGCCATTACAGGGGAGGCAATGAGCAGTTCTTC
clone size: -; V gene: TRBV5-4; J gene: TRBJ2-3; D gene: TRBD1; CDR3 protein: CASSFTGGDTQYF; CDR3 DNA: TGTGCCAGCAGCTTTACAGGGGGAGATACGCAGTATTTT
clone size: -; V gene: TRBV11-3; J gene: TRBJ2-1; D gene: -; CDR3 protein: CASSQGAGTYNEQFF; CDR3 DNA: TGTGCCAGCAGCCAAGGGGCGGGAACCTACAATGAGCAGTTCTTC
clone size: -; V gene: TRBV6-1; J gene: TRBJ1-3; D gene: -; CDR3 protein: CASSETGSGNTIYF; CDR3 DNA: TGTGCCAGCAGTGAAACAGGCTCTGGAAACACCATATATTTT
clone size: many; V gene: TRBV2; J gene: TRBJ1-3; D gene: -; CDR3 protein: CASILLRAHSGNTIYF; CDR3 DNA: TGTGCCAGCATCCTCCTCCGGGCCCACTCTGGAAACACCATATATTTT
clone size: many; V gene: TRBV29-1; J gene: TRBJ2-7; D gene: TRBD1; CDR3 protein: CSVLRGPEQYF; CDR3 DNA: TGCAGCGTTCTCAGGGGGCCCGAGCAGTACTTC